This TCR beta chain derives from a study of cytomegalovirus exposure and HLA in healthy donors. The PCR contained 60 Vbeta and 13 Jbeta primers. Sequenced by immunoSEQ multiplex PCR; TCRdb stores in-frame clones only, minus some. The data contain approximately 140,000 clones, around 79% of them singletons. This clone was picked up a small number of times. Its antigen is not identified. In germline, CDR1 is GTSNPN, CDR2 SVGIG (reference sequence). Trimming at V came to 3 bases and at J to 9 bases, leaving 3 bases not matched to a gene. The CDR3 contains 13 residues. Whole-study results and caveats: In a later analysis, a missense DCLRE1C variant was linked to TCR beta V- and J-gene trimming. Some V segments, TRBV6-2 and TRBV6-3 among them, were indistinguishable and were therefore excluded.

The chain combines TRBV30 with TRBJ1-6; the match to TRBD1 covers 9 bases. The sequence was obtained from a man aged 50 to 60 in good health and CMV-seropositive. The sample consisted of PBMCs. CDR3 residues: CAWRGQGGSPLHF. In DNA, the CDR3 is TGTGCCTGGAGGGGACAGGGAGGTTCACCCCTCCACTTT.